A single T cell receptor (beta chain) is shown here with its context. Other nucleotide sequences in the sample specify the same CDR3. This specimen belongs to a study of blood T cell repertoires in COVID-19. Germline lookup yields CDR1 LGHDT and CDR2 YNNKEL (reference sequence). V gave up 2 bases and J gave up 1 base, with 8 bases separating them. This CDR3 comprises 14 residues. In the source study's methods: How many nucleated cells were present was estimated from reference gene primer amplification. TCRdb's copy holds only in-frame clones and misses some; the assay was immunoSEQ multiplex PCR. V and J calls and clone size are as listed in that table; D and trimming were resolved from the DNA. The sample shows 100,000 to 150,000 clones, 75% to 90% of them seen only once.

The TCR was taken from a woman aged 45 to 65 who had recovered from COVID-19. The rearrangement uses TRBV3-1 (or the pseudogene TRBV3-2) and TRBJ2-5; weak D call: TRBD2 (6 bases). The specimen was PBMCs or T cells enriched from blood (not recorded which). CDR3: CASSQTGGQETQYF. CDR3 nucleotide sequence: TGTGCCAGCAGCCAAACCGGGGGCCAAGAGACCCAGTACTTC.